This T cell receptor (beta chain) was sequenced for a study of control samples from healthy donors and cancer patients. Germline CDR1 and CDR2: SGHTA and FQGNSA. Trimming cost V 2 bases and J 5 bases, with 7 bases left between them. The CDR3 totals 14 residues. The table came from immunoSEQ multiplex PCR; TCRdb's copy has only in-frame clones and leaves some out. The data contain 100,000 to 150,000 clones, around 92% of them singletons. This receptor was taken from a man between 45 and 60 years old with head and neck cancer. Input material: PBMCs. This chain joins TRBV7-2 and TRBJ1-6; D is unresolved. The CDR3 reads CASSLIGHNSPLHF. The CDR3 DNA sequence: TGTGCCAGCAGCTTAATAGGTCATAATTCACCCCTCCACTTT. The full variable domain, with the rest looked up from reference TRBV7-2 and TRBJ1-6, is GAGVSQSPSNKVTEKGKDVELRCDPISGHTALYWYRQSLGQGLEFLIYFQGNSAPDKSGLPSDRFSAERTGGSVSTLTIQRTQQEDSAVYLCASSLIGHNSPLHFGNGTRLTVT.